This TCR beta chain is from a study of glioma-infiltrating T cells after dendritic cell vaccination. The germline V and J ends were trimmed by 3 bases and 2 bases, with 15 bases remaining between them. The germline V gene encodes CDR1 LGHNA and CDR2 YNFKEQ. The CDR3 spans 16 residues. Produced via immunoSEQ multiplex PCR; TCRdb's table is partial and in-frame only. Here the sample spans around 100,000 clones, about four fifths being singletons. No glioblastoma patient carried an isocitrate dehydrogenase mutation. Before vaccination, two weeks after the third vaccination, and at progression, PBMC were collected. Remarks on this clone: Its antigen is unidentified.

Study outcomes and limitations: Complete blood and tumor specimen sets were limited to few patients.

Sequences were derived from blood, sampled before dendritic cell vaccination. V gene TRBV4-2 combines with J gene TRBJ2-3, with a weak D call TRBD2 (6 bases). This TCR derives from a human donor with glioblastoma. The CDR3 loop is CASSQEGASPTDTQYF. CDR3 nucleotides: TGTGCCAGCAGCCAGGAGGGAGCGTCCCCCACAGATACGCAGTATTTT.